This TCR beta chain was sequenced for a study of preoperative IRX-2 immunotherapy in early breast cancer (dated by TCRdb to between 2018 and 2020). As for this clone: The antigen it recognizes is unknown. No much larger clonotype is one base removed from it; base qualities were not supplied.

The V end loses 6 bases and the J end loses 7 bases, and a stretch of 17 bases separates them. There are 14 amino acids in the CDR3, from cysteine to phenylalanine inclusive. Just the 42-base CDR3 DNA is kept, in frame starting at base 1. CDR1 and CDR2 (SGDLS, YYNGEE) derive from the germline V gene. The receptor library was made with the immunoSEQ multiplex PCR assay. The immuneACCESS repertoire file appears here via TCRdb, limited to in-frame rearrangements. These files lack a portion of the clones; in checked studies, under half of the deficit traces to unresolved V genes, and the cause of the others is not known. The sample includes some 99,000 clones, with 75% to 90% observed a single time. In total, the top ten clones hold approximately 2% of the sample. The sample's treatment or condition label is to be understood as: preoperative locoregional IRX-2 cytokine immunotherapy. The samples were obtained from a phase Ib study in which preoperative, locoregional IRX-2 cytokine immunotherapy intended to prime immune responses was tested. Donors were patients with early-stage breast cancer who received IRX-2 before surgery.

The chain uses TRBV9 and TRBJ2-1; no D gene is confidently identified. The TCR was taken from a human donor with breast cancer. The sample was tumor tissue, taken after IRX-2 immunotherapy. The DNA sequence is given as TGTGCCAGCACCAACCTCGTGCGGACGAATGAGCAGTTCTTC. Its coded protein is CASTNLVRTNEQFF.